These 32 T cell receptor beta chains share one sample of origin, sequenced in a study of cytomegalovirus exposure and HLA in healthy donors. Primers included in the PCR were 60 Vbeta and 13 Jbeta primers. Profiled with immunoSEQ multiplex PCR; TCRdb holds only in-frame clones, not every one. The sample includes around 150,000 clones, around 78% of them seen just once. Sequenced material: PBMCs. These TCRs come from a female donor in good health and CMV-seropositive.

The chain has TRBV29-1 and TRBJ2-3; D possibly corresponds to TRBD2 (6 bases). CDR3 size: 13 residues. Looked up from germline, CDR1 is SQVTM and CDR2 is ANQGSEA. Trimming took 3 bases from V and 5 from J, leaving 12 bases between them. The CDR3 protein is CSVDAGGIDTQYF. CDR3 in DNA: TGCAGCGTTGATGCTGGGGGGATAGATACGCAGTATTTT.

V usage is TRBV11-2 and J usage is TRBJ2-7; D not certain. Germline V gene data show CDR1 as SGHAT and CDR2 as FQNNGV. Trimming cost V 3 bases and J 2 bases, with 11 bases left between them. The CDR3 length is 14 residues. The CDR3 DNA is TGTGCCAGCAGCTTGTCTGTAACTACCTACGAGCAGTACTTC. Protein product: CASSLSVTTYEQYF.

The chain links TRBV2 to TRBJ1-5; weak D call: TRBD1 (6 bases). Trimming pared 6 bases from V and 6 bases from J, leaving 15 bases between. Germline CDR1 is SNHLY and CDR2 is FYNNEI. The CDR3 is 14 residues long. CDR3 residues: CASSATIQGQPQHF. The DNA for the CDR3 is TGTGCCAGCAGCGCAACGATACAGGGTCAGCCCCAGCATTTT.

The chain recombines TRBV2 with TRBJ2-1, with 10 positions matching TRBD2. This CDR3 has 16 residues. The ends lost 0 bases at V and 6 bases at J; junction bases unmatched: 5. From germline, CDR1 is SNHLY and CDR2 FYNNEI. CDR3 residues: CASSEAERGGPNEQFF. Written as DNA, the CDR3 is TGTGCCAGCAGTGAAGCTGAGCGGGGGGGCCCCAATGAGCAGTTCTTC.

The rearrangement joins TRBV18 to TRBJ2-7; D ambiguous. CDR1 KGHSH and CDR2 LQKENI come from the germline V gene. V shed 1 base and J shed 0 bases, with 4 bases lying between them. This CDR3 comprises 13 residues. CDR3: CASSPRSSYEQYF. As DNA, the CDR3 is TGTGCCAGCTCACCACGTAGCTCCTACGAGCAGTACTTC.

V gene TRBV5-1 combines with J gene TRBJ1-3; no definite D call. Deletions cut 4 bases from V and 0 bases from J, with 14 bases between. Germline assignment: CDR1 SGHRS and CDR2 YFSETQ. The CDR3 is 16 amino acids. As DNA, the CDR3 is TGCGCCAGCAGCCCCGTACGGGTGAACTCTGGAAACACCATATATTTT. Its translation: CASSPVRVNSGNTIYF.

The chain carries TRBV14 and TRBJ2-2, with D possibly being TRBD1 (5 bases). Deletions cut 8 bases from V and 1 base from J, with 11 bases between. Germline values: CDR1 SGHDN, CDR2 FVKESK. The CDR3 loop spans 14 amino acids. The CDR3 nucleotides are TGTGCCAGCCGTGGACAATGGAACACCGGGGAGCTGTTTTTT. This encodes CASRGQWNTGELFF.

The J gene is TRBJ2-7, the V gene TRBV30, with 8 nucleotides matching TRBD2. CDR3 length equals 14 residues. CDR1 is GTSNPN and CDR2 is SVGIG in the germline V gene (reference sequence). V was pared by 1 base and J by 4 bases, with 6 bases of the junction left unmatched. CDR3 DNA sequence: TGTGCCTGGAGTGCGGGGGGGGCGCGTTACGAGCAGTACTTC. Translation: CAWSAGGARYEQYF.

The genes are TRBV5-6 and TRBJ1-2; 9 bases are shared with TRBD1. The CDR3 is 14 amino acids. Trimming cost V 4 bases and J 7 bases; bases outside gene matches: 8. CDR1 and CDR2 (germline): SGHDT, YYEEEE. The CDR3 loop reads CASSLGQGSGGYTF. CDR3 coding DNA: TGTGCCAGCAGCCTCGGACAGGGGAGTGGTGGCTACACCTTC.

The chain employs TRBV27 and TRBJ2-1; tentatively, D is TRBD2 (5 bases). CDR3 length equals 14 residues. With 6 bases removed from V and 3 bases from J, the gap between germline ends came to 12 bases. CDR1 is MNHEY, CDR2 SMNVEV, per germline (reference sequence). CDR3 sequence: CASRLGFSYNEQFF. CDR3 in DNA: TGTGCCAGCAGACTAGGGTTCAGCTACAATGAGCAGTTCTTC.

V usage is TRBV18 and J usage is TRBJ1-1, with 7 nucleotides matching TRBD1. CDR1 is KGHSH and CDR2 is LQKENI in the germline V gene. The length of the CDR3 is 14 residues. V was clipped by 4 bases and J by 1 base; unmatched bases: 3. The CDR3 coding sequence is TGTGCCAGCTCACGCCAGGGGGGGAACACTGAAGCTTTCTTT. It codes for CASSRQGGNTEAFF.

The CDR3 DNA is TGCGCCAGCAGCCCCGGGACAGGTTCCTCCTACGAGCAGTACTTC. This encodes CASSPGTGSSYEQYF. V usage is TRBV5-1 and J usage is TRBJ2-7; 8 positions match TRBD1. This CDR3 contains 15 residues. Germline V gives CDR1 SGHRS, CDR2 YFSETQ. The trim removed 4 bases at V and 0 bases at J, leaving 6 bases unmatched.

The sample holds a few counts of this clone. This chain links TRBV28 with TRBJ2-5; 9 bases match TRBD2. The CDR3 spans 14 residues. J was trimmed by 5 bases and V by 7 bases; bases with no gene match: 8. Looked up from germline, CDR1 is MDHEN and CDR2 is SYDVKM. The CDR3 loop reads CASNGGGARETQYF. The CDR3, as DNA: TGTGCCAGCAATGGCGGGGGGGCCAGGGAGACCCAGTACTTC.

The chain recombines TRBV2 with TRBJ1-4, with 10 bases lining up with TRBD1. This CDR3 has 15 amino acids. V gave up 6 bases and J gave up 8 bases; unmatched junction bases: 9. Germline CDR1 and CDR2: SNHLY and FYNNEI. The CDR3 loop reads CASRRQGAPGEKLFF. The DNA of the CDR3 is TGTGCCAGCAGGAGACAGGGGGCCCCCGGGGAAAAACTGTTTTTT.

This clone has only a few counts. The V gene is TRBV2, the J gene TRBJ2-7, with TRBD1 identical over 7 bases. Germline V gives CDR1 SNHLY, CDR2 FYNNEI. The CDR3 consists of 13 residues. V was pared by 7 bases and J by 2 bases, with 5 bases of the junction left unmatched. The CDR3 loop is CASTGTATYEQYF. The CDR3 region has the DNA TGTGCCAGCACCGGGACAGCCACCTACGAGCAGTACTTC.

The chain's CDR3 is CASTLAGGPYNEQFF. The CDR3 DNA follows: TGTGCCAGCACCCTTGCGGGGGGACCCTACAATGAGCAGTTCTTC. The chain couples TRBV28 to TRBJ2-1, with 8 nucleotides matching TRBD2. CDR3 length: 15 residues. Germline lookup yields CDR1 MDHEN and CDR2 SYDVKM. The ends lost 7 bases at V and 2 bases at J; junction bases unmatched: 7.

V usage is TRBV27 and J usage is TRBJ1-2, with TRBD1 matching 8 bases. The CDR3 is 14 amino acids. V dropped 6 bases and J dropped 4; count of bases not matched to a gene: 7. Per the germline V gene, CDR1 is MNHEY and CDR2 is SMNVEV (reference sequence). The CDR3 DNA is TGTGCCAGCAGGGGGTCGGGGACAGGCTATGGCTACACCTTC. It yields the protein CASRGSGTGYGYTF.

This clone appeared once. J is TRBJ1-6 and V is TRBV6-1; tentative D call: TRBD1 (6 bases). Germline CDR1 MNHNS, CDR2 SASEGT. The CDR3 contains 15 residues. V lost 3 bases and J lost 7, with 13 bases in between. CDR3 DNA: TGTGCCAGCAGTGATAACAGGGCCAGCAATTCACCCCTCCACTTT. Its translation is CASSDNRASNSPLHF.

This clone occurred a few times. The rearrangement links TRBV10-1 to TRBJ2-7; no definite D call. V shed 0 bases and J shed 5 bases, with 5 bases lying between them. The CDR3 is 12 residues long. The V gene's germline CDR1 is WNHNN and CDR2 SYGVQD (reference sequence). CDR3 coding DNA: TGCGCCAGCAGTGAGTCTAGAGACGAGCAGTACTTC. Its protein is CASSESRDEQYF.

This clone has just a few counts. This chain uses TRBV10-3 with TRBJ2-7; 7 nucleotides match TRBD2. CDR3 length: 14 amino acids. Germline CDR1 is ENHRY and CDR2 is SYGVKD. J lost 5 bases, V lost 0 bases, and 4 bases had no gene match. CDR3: CAISESGTKDEQYF. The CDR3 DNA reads TGTGCCATCAGTGAGTCTGGGACTAAGGACGAGCAGTACTTC.

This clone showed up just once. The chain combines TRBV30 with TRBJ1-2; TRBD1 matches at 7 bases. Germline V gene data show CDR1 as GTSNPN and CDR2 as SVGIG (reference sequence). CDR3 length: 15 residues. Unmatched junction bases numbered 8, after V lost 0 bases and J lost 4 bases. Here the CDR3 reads CAWSVLSGTVYGYTF. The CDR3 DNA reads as TGTGCCTGGAGTGTATTAAGTGGGACAGTCTATGGCTACACCTTC.

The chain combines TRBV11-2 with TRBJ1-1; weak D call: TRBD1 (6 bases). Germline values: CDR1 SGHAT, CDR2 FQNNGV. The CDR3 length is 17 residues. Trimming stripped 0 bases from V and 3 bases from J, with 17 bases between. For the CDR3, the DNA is TGTGCCAGCAGCTTAGATAGGAGGGGGGGGTTTGACACTGAAGCTTTCTTT. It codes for CASSLDRRGGFDTEAFF.

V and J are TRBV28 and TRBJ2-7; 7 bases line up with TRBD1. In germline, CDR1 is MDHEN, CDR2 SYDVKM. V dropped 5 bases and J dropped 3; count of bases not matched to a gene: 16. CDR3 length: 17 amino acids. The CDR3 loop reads CASSPIKTPGQNYEQYF. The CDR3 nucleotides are TGTGCCAGCAGTCCCATAAAAACACCGGGACAGAACTACGAGCAGTACTTC.

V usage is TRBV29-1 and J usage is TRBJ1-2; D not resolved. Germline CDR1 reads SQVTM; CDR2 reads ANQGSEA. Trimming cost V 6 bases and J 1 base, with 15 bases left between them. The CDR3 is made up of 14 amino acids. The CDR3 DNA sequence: TGCAGCGTCGGGTTAAAGAACTTTAACTATGGCTACACCTTC. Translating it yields CSVGLKNFNYGYTF.

CDR3: CASSVFGTSETGELFF. CDR3 sequence (DNA): TGTGCCAGCAGCGTATTTGGGACTAGCGAGACCGGGGAGCTGTTTTTT. V gene TRBV9 combines with J gene TRBJ2-2; TRBD2 matches at 10 bases. This CDR3 comprises 16 residues. V lost 1 base and J lost 5; bases outside the gene matches: 5. Germline loops: CDR1 SGDLS, CDR2 YYNGEE.

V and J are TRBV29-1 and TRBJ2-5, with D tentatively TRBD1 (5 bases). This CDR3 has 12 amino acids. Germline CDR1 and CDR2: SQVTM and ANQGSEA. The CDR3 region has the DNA TGCAGTTCCCTCCAGGGCCAAGAGACCCAGTACTTC. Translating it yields CSSLQGQETQYF.

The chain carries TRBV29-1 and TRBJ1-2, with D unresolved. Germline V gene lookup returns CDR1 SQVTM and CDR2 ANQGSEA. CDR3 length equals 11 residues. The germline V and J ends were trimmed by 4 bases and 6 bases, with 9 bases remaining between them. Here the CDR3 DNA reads TGCAGCGTTGCATGGGGAGATGGCTACACCTTC. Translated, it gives CSVAWGDGYTF.

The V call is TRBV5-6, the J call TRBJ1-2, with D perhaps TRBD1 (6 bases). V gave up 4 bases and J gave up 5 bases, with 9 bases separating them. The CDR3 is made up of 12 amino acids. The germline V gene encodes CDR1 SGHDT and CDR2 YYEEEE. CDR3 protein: CASSLQGYGYTF. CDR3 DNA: TGTGCCAGCAGCCTACAGGGTTATGGCTACACCTTC.

Written as DNA, the CDR3 is TGTGCCAGCAGCTTGGTTGAGAATCAGCCCCAGCATTTT. Protein product: CASSLVENQPQHF. The chain combines TRBV5-5 with TRBJ1-5; D gene uncertain. The germline V gene has CDR1 SGHKS and CDR2 YYEKEE (reference sequence). The V end lost 0 bases, the J end lost 4 bases, and 5 bases lay between the germline ends. This CDR3 has 13 amino acids.

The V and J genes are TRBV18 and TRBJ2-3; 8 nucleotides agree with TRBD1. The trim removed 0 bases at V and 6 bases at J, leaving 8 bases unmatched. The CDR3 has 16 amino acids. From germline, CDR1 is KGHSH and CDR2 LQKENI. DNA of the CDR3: TGTGCCAGCTCACCACCGGACAGGGCAATTTCGGATACGCAGTATTTT. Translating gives CASSPPDRAISDTQYF.

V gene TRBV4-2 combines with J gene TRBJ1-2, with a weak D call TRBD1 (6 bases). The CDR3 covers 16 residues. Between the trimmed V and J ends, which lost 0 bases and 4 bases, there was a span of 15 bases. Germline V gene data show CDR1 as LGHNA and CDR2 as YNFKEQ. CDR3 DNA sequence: TGTGCCAGCAGCCAAGATCTAGCGGGGGCGGCCTATGGCTACACCTTC. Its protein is CASSQDLAGAAYGYTF.

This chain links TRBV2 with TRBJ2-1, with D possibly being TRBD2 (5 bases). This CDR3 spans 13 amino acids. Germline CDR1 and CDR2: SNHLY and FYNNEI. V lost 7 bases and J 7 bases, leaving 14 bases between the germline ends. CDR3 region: CASTARPGNEQFF. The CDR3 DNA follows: TGTGCCAGCACCGCGCGCCCGGGGAATGAGCAGTTCTTC.